Listed here are 22 T cell receptor beta chains from one sample, sequenced in a study of breast tumors, draining lymph nodes, adjacent tissues. Breast cancer patients provided tissue from their axillary draining lymph nodes. TCRdb passed the multiplex PCR reads through MiXCR, listing each CDR3 protein once. The data hold about 230,000 distinct CDR3 sequences, with about a third observed a single time. The sample consisted of axillary lymph node tissue. The receptors were gathered from a female donor with breast cancer. Some clones in this sample may be carry-over from other donors' samples.

The chain recombines TRBV15 with TRBJ2-2, with D maybe TRBD1 (5 bases). Trimming removed 7 bases at V and 9 bases at J, with 9 bases between. Germline CDR1 LNHNV, CDR2 YYDKDF (reference sequence). The CDR3 runs 11 residues. CDR3 bases: TGTGCCACCACTCTGGGGCGGGAGCTGTTTTTT. It yields the protein CATTLGRELFF.

At least ten counts were recorded for this clonotype. This rearrangement joins TRBV20-1 to TRBJ2-3; TRBD2 matches 10 bases. This CDR3 spans 13 amino acids. The germline gives CDR1 DFQATT, CDR2 SNEGSKA (reference sequence). The CDR3 region has the DNA TGCAGCCAGGTAGCGGGAGGTTCTGATACGCAGTATTTT. It encodes CSQVAGGSDTQYF.

This clonotype was detected many times. V is TRBV5-1 and J is TRBJ2-5; D might be TRBD1 or TRBD2, each matching 6 bases. Germline assignment: CDR1 SGHRS and CDR2 YFSETQ. The germline V and J ends were trimmed by 1 base and 5 bases, with 15 bases remaining between them. This CDR3 has 15 amino acids. DNA for the CDR3: TGCGCCAGCAGCTTGACGGCGGGAAGGGGGGAGACCCAGTACTTC. This sequence encodes CASSLTAGRGETQYF. Full variable domain (remainder filled in from reference TRBV5-1 and TRBJ2-5): KAGVTQTPRYLIKTRGQQVTLSCSPISGHRSVSWYQQTPGQGLQFLFEYFSETQRNKGNFPGRFSGRQFSNSRSEMNVSTLELGDSALYLCASSLTAGRGETQYFGPGTRLLVL.

This clonotype was counted ten times or more. The chain employs TRBV9 and TRBJ2-5; D is uncertain. With 0 bases removed from V and 4 bases from J, the gap between germline ends came to 10 bases. Germline-derived CDR1 and CDR2 are SGDLS and YYNGEE. There are 14 residues in the CDR3. In DNA, the CDR3 is TGTGCCAGCAGCGTAGGGTCCACAAGAGAGACCCAGTACTTC. It yields the protein CASSVGSTRETQYF. The full variable domain, its missing parts supplied by reference TRBV9 and TRBJ2-5, is DSGVTQTPKHLITATGQRVTLRCSPRSGDLSVYWYQQSLDQGLQFLIQYYNGEERAKGNILERFSAQQFPDLHSELNLSSLELGDSALYFCASSVGSTRETQYFGPGTRLLVL.

In this sample, this clonotype turned up many times. The chain links TRBV19 to TRBJ2-5; D gene uncertain. The V gene's germline CDR1 is LNHDA and CDR2 SQIVND (reference sequence). CDR3 length: 13 residues. V lost 7 bases and J 4 bases, leaving 13 bases between the germline ends. The CDR3, as DNA: TGTGCCAGTAAAGCTAAGGTGGGAGAGACCCAGTACTTC. Translation gives CASKAKVGETQYF.

The table lists this clonotype with many counts. The chain has TRBV12-3 or TRBV12-4 and TRBJ2-1; D remains ambiguous. The CDR3 runs 14 residues. V lost 3 bases and J lost 7, with 13 bases in between. The CDR3 DNA follows: TGTGCCAGCAGTTTCGGTGGGAATCTAAATGAGCAGTTCTTC. This encodes CASSFGGNLNEQFF.

This clonotype was counted at least ten times. Being one base from a much bigger clone, this may be a read error. This chain connects TRBV5-5 to TRBJ1-2, with D perhaps TRBD1 (5 bases). This CDR3 is 15 amino acids long. Germline values: CDR1 SGHKS, CDR2 YYEKEE (reference sequence). Deletions cut 6 bases from V and 4 bases from J, with 19 bases between. CDR3 nucleotides: TGTGCCAGCATCTCCCCCCCAGGGACCGCCTATGGCTACACCTTC. Amino acids: CASISPPGTAYGYTF. Full variable domain (remainder filled in from reference TRBV5-5 and TRBJ1-2): DAGVTQSPTHLIKTRGQQVTLRCSPISGHKSVSWYQQVLGQGPQFIFQYYEKEERGRGNFPDRFSARQFPNYSSELNVNALLLGDSALYLCASISPPGTAYGYTFGSGTRLTVV.

This clonotype was seen only a few times. A much larger clone lies a single base off, so this may be a read error. V usage is TRBV19 and J usage is TRBJ2-1; TRBD2 aligns across 9 bases. CDR1 and CDR2 (germline): LNHDA, SQIVND (reference sequence). The CDR3 extends over 17 amino acids. The ends lost 2 bases at V and 0 bases at J; junction bases unmatched: 5. The CDR3 DNA sequence: TGTGCCAGTAGTATACCCACTAGCGGGCCCTCCTACAATGAGCAGTTCTTC. This gives the protein CASSIPTSGPSYNEQFF.

The CDR3 loop reads CASSPRGLAANTDTQYF. Written as DNA, the CDR3 is TGTGCCAGCAGCCCCCGTGGACTAGCGGCAAACACAGATACGCAGTATTTT. The chain recombines TRBV7-4 with TRBJ2-3, with 10 nucleotides matching TRBD2. Germline-derived CDR1 and CDR2 are SGHVT and SQSDAQ. The CDR3 consists of 17 residues. The V and J ends lost 5 bases and 2 bases, in that order; junction bases with no gene match: 10.

This clonotype was counted ten times or more. V usage is TRBV9 and J usage is TRBJ2-1; no clear D. This CDR3 has 12 amino acids. V was trimmed by 0 bases and J by 5 bases, leaving 3 bases between them. Germline V gene sequence: CDR1 SGDLS, CDR2 YYNGEE. DNA of the CDR3: TGTGCCAGCAGCGTAGAAAACAATGAGCAGTTCTTC. As protein: CASSVENNEQFF.

This clonotype was seen many times. The chain combines TRBV9 with TRBJ2-3, with D possibly TRBD2 on 7 matching bases. With 7 bases removed from V and 3 bases from J, the gap between germline ends came to 18 bases. This CDR3 comprises 15 residues. Germline values: CDR1 SGDLS, CDR2 YYNGEE. CDR3 DNA: TGTGCCAGCGCGGGGGCGGGAGCGAGTACAGATACGCAGTATTTT. Translated: CASAGAGASTDTQYF.

As regards this clonotype: One base away lies a much larger clone, so this may be a sequencing read error. V is TRBV20-1 and J is TRBJ2-5; no reliable D call. This CDR3 is built from 14 residues. Germline V gene data show CDR1 as DFQATT and CDR2 as SNEGSKA (reference sequence). CDR3 amino acids: CSAREWTVQATQYF. CDR3 DNA sequence: TGCAGTGCTAGAGAGTGGACGGTACAAGCGACCCAGTACTTC.

This clonotype was recorded many times. The genes are TRBV20-1 and TRBJ2-2; TRBD2 agrees at 7 bases. The ends lost 6 bases at V and 0 bases at J; junction bases unmatched: 10. The germline gives CDR1 DFQATT, CDR2 SNEGSKA (reference sequence). The CDR3 has 16 residues. CDR3 in amino acids: CSAPGSGISNTGELFF. The CDR3 region has the DNA TGCAGTGCCCCGGGGAGCGGGATCTCGAACACCGGGGAGCTGTTTTTT.

Ten or more counts support this clonotype. The conserved phenylalanine or tryptophan normally closing the CDR3 is absent here, so this likely arose from a read error. This rearrangement joins TRBV19 to TRBJ1-3; D perhaps matches TRBD1 (6 bases). The V gene's germline CDR1 is LNHDA and CDR2 SQIVND (reference sequence). V was clipped by 5 bases and J by 1 base, with 9 bases between them. This CDR3 is built from 14 residues. The CDR3 reads CASSSTGSGNTIYS. CDR3 in DNA: TGTGCCAGTAGTTCTACAGGGTCTGGAAACACCATATATTCT.

This chain connects TRBV7-9 to TRBJ2-7, with TRBD1 identical over 8 bases. CDR3 length: 16 residues. The V gene's germline CDR1 is SEHNR and CDR2 FQNEAQ (reference sequence). J lost 1 base, V lost 5 bases, and 10 bases had no gene match. This CDR3 is CASSPPGTGFSYEQYF. For the CDR3, the DNA is TGTGCCAGCAGCCCCCCCGGGACAGGCTTTTCCTACGAGCAGTACTTC.

At least ten counts were recorded for this clonotype. The chain has TRBV6-5 and TRBJ2-2, with a tentative D call TRBD2 (6 bases). V was pared by 4 bases and J by 4 bases, with 10 bases between. This CDR3 spans 14 amino acids. Germline V gene data show CDR1 as MNHEY and CDR2 as SVGAGI. The CDR3 coding sequence is TGTGCCAGCAGTTTGCGGAGGGCCACCGGGGAGCTGTTTTTT. Its translation: CASSLRRATGELFF.

In its sample, this clonotype was seen many times. The genes are TRBV5-8 and TRBJ2-7, with 10 bases aligning to TRBD2. This CDR3 comprises 15 residues. V lost 5 bases and J lost 1; bases outside the gene matches: 6. CDR1 and CDR2 from the germline V gene are SGHTS and YDEGEE. CDR3 residues: CASSPWTSGSYEQYF. CDR3 nucleotides: TGTGCCAGCAGTCCCTGGACTAGCGGTTCCTACGAGCAGTACTTC.

This clonotype was recorded at least ten times. The chain combines TRBV20-1 with TRBJ2-5; D might be TRBD1 or TRBD2, each matching 5 bases. The CDR3 consists of 13 residues. From germline, CDR1 is DFQATT and CDR2 SNEGSKA (reference sequence). V lost 3 bases and J lost 4, with 12 bases in between. In DNA form, the CDR3 reads TGCAGTGCTAGCGGGACGGACGGAGAGACCCAGTACTTC. The encoded protein is CSASGTDGETQYF.

This clonotype has just a few counts. The chain uses TRBV2 and TRBJ1-1; 8 bases agree with TRBD1. Trimming at V came to 6 bases and at J to 1 base, leaving 1 base not matched to a gene. This CDR3 region has 13 residues. The germline V gene has CDR1 SNHLY and CDR2 FYNNEI. CDR3 amino acids: CASRGQENTEAFF. The CDR3 coding sequence is TGTGCCAGCAGGGGACAGGAGAACACTGAAGCTTTCTTT.

This clonotype was recorded at least ten times. V usage is TRBV30 and J usage is TRBJ2-5, with TRBD2 matching 10 bases. The CDR3 spans 16 residues. Germline assignment: CDR1 GTSNPN and CDR2 SVGIG (reference sequence). Unmatched junction bases numbered 8, after V lost 0 bases and J lost 4 bases. The DNA of the CDR3 is TGTGCCTGGAGTGTAGAAGCTAGCGGGAGTTCAGAGACCCAGTACTTC. Translating it yields CAWSVEASGSSETQYF.

The chain has TRBV29-1 and TRBJ2-1, with D maybe TRBD1 (6 bases). The CDR3 extends over 11 amino acids. Germline assignment: CDR1 SQVTM and CDR2 ANQGSEA. V was shortened by 4 bases and J by 10 bases, with 11 bases between the two germline ends. Here the CDR3 reads CSVAWDTEQFF. The CDR3 DNA follows: TGCAGCGTTGCCTGGGACACCGAGCAGTTCTTC.

The sample holds many counts of this clonotype. The chain joins TRBV2 to TRBJ1-3; D gene unclear. CDR1 is SNHLY, CDR2 FYNNEI, per germline. V was cut by 1 base and J by 0 bases, with 10 bases left in between. CDR3 size: 16 residues. CDR3 sequence (DNA): TGTGCCAGCAGTGAAGAGGCAGGCTTCTCTGGAAACACCATATATTTT. It encodes CASSEEAGFSGNTIYF.